Below are 29 T cell receptor beta chains sequenced from a single sample in a study of CD4+ T cells in melanoma. TCRdb's copy holds only in-frame clones and misses some; the assay was immunoSEQ multiplex PCR. The sample lists 140,000 or so clones, around 90% occurring once. The receptors here all came from a human donor with melanoma.

The chain employs TRBV29-1 and TRBJ1-1; 7 positions match TRBD1. The CDR3 sequence is 12 residues long. The germline CDR1 and CDR2 sequences are SQVTM and ANQGSEA. V lost 4 bases and J lost 11; bases outside the gene matches: 10. CDR3 sequence reads: CSVVTGRRGAFF. For the CDR3, the DNA is TGCAGCGTTGTGACAGGGCGGAGGGGGGCTTTCTTT.

This clone occurred once. The rearrangement joins TRBV10-3 to TRBJ2-1, with D perhaps TRBD1 (5 bases). The CDR3 sequence is 13 residues long. From germline, CDR1 is ENHRY and CDR2 SYGVKD. V was clipped by 11 bases and J by 0 bases, with 11 bases between them. The DNA of the CDR3 is TGTGCCTCAGACGACAGCTCCTACAATGAGCAGTTCTTC. Protein: CASDDSSYNEQFF.

The chain employs TRBV11-2 and TRBJ1-1; D unclear. Trimming removed 3 bases at V and 5 bases at J, with 10 bases between. The CDR3 runs 13 residues. Germline values: CDR1 SGHAT, CDR2 FQNNGV. The CDR3 here is CASSLTQSTEAFF. The CDR3 DNA sequence: TGTGCCAGCAGCTTGACTCAGAGTACTGAAGCTTTCTTT.

The chain links TRBV4-2 to TRBJ1-2; 9 positions match TRBD1. CDR1 is LGHNA and CDR2 is YNFKEQ in the germline V gene. V gave up 1 base and J gave up 4 bases; unmatched junction bases: 4. CDR3 length: 15 residues. The CDR3 DNA reads TGTGCCAGCAGCCAAGTACAGGGGGCTGGCTATGGCTACACCTTC. The encoded protein is CASSQVQGAGYGYTF.

This chain joins TRBV5-1 and TRBJ2-3; D tentatively fits TRBD1 or TRBD2 (6 bases each). V shed 7 bases and J shed 6 bases, with 15 bases lying between them. CDR1 and CDR2 (germline): SGHRS, YFSETQ. This CDR3 contains 13 residues. CDR3 loop: CASAQEGGDTQYF. The CDR3 nucleotides are TGCGCCAGCGCACAGGAGGGGGGTGATACGCAGTATTTT.

The chain employs TRBV5-8 and TRBJ1-2, with a weak D call TRBD1 (5 bases). This CDR3 contains 12 residues. Germline CDR1 is SGHTS and CDR2 is YDEGEE. Trimming shortened V by 4 bases and J by 4 bases, and 8 bases separated the two germline ends. The CDR3 here is CASSRGLYGYTF. Written as DNA, the CDR3 is TGTGCCAGCAGCCGGGGCCTCTATGGCTACACCTTC.

This clone has a single count. The genes are TRBV5-1 and TRBJ1-6; D is undetermined. CDR3 length: 15 amino acids. Germline V gene sequence: CDR1 SGHRS, CDR2 YFSETQ. Trimming stripped 7 bases from V and 6 bases from J, with 17 bases between. DNA for the CDR3: TGCGCCAGCTACGACGGTTACAGCCTTAATTCACCCCTCCACTTT. As protein: CASYDGYSLNSPLHF.

In this sample, this clone turned up once. V and J are TRBV29-1 and TRBJ2-3; D gene unclear. The CDR3 is made up of 12 amino acids. The germline CDR1 and CDR2 sequences are SQVTM and ANQGSEA. With 4 bases removed from V and 3 bases from J, the gap between germline ends came to 8 bases. The CDR3 loop is CSVGKGTDTQYF. In nucleotides, the CDR3 is TGCAGCGTTGGGAAGGGAACAGATACGCAGTATTTT.

The chain has TRBV11-3 and TRBJ2-2; 7 bases are a match to TRBD2. The CDR3 runs 15 residues. The V gene's germline CDR1 is SGHNT and CDR2 YENEEA. The V gene end was trimmed by 5 bases and the J gene end by 1 base; junction bases not matched to a gene: 4. CDR3 DNA: TGTGCCAGCAGCCTTAGCGGGCGGAACACCGGGGAGCTGTTTTTT. Translation: CASSLSGRNTGELFF.

The J gene is TRBJ1-5, the V gene TRBV11-2; no clear D gene. Germline V gene sequence: CDR1 SGHAT, CDR2 FQNNGV. The CDR3 contains 15 residues. V was cut by 2 bases and J by 0 bases, with 8 bases left in between. The CDR3 coding sequence is TGTGCCAGCAGCTTAAACGGACCTAGCAATCAGCCCCAGCATTTT. This gives the protein CASSLNGPSNQPQHF.

The chain uses TRBV25-1 and TRBJ1-6; D is possibly TRBD1 (5 bases). Trimming removed 2 bases from V and 10 bases from J, with 12 bases in between. CDR1 and CDR2 (germline): MGHDK, SYGVNS. The CDR3 is 14 residues long. As DNA, the CDR3 is TGTGCCAGCAGTGAAACGGGGGGTCGCTCACCCCTCCACTTT. Translated, it gives CASSETGGRSPLHF.

The genes are TRBV6-5 and TRBJ2-1, with 12 bases aligning to TRBD2. Germline CDR1 and CDR2: MNHEY and SVGAGI. This CDR3 region has 14 residues. Trimming cost V 6 bases and J 8 bases; bases outside gene matches: 5. Here the CDR3 reads CASRRLAGVDEQFF. CDR3 in DNA: TGTGCCAGCAGGCGACTAGCGGGGGTGGATGAGCAGTTCTTC.

The chain couples TRBV5-8 to TRBJ2-3; possible D gene TRBD1, 5 bases. This CDR3 has 14 amino acids. From germline, CDR1 is SGHTS and CDR2 YDEGEE. V was trimmed by 7 bases and J by 0 bases, leaving 12 bases between them. Here the CDR3 reads CASFDRSSTDTQYF. In nucleotides, the CDR3 is TGTGCCAGCTTTGACAGATCTAGCACAGATACGCAGTATTTT.

CDR3 nucleotides: TGCAGCGTTGACGGGGAAGGATTACAAGAGACCCAGTACTTC. Its translation: CSVDGEGLQETQYF. The genes are TRBV29-1 and TRBJ2-5, with D possibly matching TRBD2 (5 bases). CDR3 length: 14 amino acids. With 3 bases removed from V and 2 bases from J, the gap between germline ends came to 13 bases. Germline CDR1 reads SQVTM; CDR2 reads ANQGSEA.

This clone occurred a few times. The V and J genes are TRBV21-1 and TRBJ2-5; TRBD1, the table's D call, lacks a check against the DNA. TRBV21-1 counts as a pseudogene. The CDR3 length is 14 residues. The CDR3 DNA follows: TGTGCCAGCAGCAGGGACATCTATCAAGAGACCCAGTACTTC. It encodes CASSRDIYQETQYF.

This clone was seen only once. This sequence joins TRBV5-1 and TRBJ2-2; D gene unclear. The V end lost 0 bases, the J end lost 3 bases, and 3 bases lay between the germline ends. The length of the CDR3 is 13 residues. In germline, CDR1 is SGHRS, CDR2 YFSETQ. The CDR3 DNA reads TGCGCCAGCAGCTTGGCCGACACCGGGGAGCTGTTTTTT. It codes for CASSLADTGELFF.

The V and J genes are TRBV4-2 and TRBJ2-1, with TRBD1 identical over 7 bases. After removal of 0 bases from V and 6 bases from J, the junction contained 5 bases not matched to a gene. Germline CDR1 is LGHNA and CDR2 is YNFKEQ. The CDR3 is 15 amino acids. This CDR3 is CASSQDRTGVNEQFF. DNA for the CDR3: TGTGCCAGCAGCCAAGATAGGACAGGAGTCAATGAGCAGTTCTTC.

The chain couples TRBV30 to TRBJ2-5; TRBD2 is a possible D gene (7 bases). The CDR3 is 15 amino acids. The V end lost 3 bases, the J end lost 7 bases, and 21 bases lay between the germline ends. CDR1 GTSNPN and CDR2 SVGIG come from the germline V gene (reference sequence). In DNA form, the CDR3 reads TGTGCCTGGAGCGCCGGGGGGCCACTAACTGGGACCCAGTACTTC. Translation gives CAWSAGGPLTGTQYF.

The CDR3 loop reads CASSLGPGSQETQYF. Here the CDR3 DNA reads TGCGCCAGCAGCTTGGGACCCGGGAGCCAAGAGACCCAGTACTTC. The rearrangement links TRBV5-1 to TRBJ2-5; D perhaps matches TRBD2 (6 bases). Per germline, CDR1 SGHRS and CDR2 YFSETQ. V was shortened by 0 bases and J by 1 base, with 10 bases between the two germline ends. This CDR3 is built from 15 residues.

The rearrangement links TRBV4-1 to TRBJ1-2; weak D call: TRBD1 (6 bases). Germline V gene lookup returns CDR1 MGHRA and CDR2 YSYEKL. The ends were cut back, 0 bases at V and 8 bases at J, with 13 bases in the middle. This CDR3 is built from 14 residues. The CDR3 spells CASSQDWGAGGYTF. DNA for the CDR3: TGCGCCAGCAGCCAAGATTGGGGGGCGGGGGGCTACACCTTC.

Concerning this clone: At one end the junction does not follow the germline gene, possibly because of a read error. This same CDR3 is encoded by further DNA sequences in the sample. The chain combines TRBV6-5 with TRBJ1-2; D unresolved. Germline values: CDR1 MNHEY, CDR2 SVGAGI. The CDR3 totals 14 residues. CDR3: CASGIDRRALGYTF. CDR3 sequence (DNA): TGCGCCAGCGGGATAGACCGGAGGGCTCTTGGCTACACCTTC.

This sequence joins TRBV30 and TRBJ1-5; TRBD1 might be the D (5 bases). The germline V gene encodes CDR1 GTSNPN and CDR2 SVGIG (reference sequence). This CDR3 has 13 residues. V was shortened by 4 bases and J by 9 bases, with 16 bases between the two germline ends. CDR3 in amino acids: CAWNSRAPGPQHF. DNA for the CDR3: TGTGCCTGGAACTCCAGGGCCCCCGGGCCCCAGCATTTT.

The chain employs TRBV5-8 and TRBJ2-3, with TRBD1 matching 7 bases. The CDR3 runs 15 residues. Germline V gene lookup returns CDR1 SGHTS and CDR2 YDEGEE. Unmatched junction bases numbered 4, after V lost 0 bases and J lost 3 bases. CDR3 sequence reads: CASSLGQGDTDTQYF. In DNA, the CDR3 is TGTGCCAGCAGCTTGGGACAGGGTGATACAGATACGCAGTATTTT.

The rearrangement joins TRBV5-4 to TRBJ1-1; maybe TRBD1 (5 bases). V lost 4 bases and J 6 bases, leaving 19 bases between the germline ends. Per the germline V gene, CDR1 is SGHNT and CDR2 is YYREEE (reference sequence). The CDR3 length is 15 residues. The CDR3 is CASSRPGGSNAEAFF. Written as DNA, the CDR3 is TGTGCCAGCAGCCGCCCGGGGGGAAGTAACGCTGAAGCTTTCTTT.

The J gene is TRBJ1-1, the V gene TRBV19, with D possibly matching TRBD1 (5 bases). Trimming shortened V by 3 bases and J by 8 bases, and 13 bases separated the two germline ends. There are 13 residues in the CDR3. Germline V gene lookup returns CDR1 LNHDA and CDR2 SQIVND (reference sequence). The CDR3 spells CASSIRENLEAFF. CDR3 nucleotides: TGTGCCAGTAGTATCAGGGAAAACTTGGAAGCTTTCTTT. The full variable domain, its missing parts supplied by reference TRBV19 and TRBJ1-1, is DGGITQSPKYLFRKEGQNVTLSCEQNLNHDAMYWYRQDPGQGLRLIYYSQIVNDFQKGDIAEGYSVSREKKESFPLTVTSAQKNPTAFYLCASSIRENLEAFFGQGTRLTVV.

V gene TRBV18 combines with J gene TRBJ1-2, with 8 bases lining up with TRBD1. The CDR3 spans 14 residues. CDR1 is KGHSH, CDR2 LQKENI, per germline. Unmatched junction bases numbered 10, after V lost 5 bases and J lost 8 bases. CDR3 sequence (DNA): TGTGCCAGCTCATCCGGGACAGGCCTTCTGGGCTACACCTTC. Protein product: CASSSGTGLLGYTF.

The chain uses TRBV7-3 and TRBJ1-2, with 7 bases lining up with TRBD1. V was clipped by 5 bases and J by 6 bases; unmatched bases: 6. Per germline, CDR1 SGHTA and CDR2 FQGTGA. The CDR3 sequence is 13 residues long. The CDR3 is CASSPGQSHGYTF. CDR3 coding DNA: TGTGCCAGCAGCCCGGGACAGTCTCATGGCTACACCTTC.

This chain links TRBV19 with TRBJ1-3; D call uncertain. The CDR3 loop spans 14 amino acids. The V end was cut by 2 bases, the J end by 2 bases, with 7 bases between. The germline gives CDR1 LNHDA, CDR2 SQIVND (reference sequence). The CDR3 protein is CASSIQETGNTIYF. Here the CDR3 DNA reads TGTGCCAGTAGTATACAGGAGACTGGAAACACCATATATTTT.

The chain employs TRBV19 and TRBJ1-2; 8 bases are shared with TRBD1. V dropped 5 bases and J dropped 4; count of bases not matched to a gene: 6. The germline V gene encodes CDR1 LNHDA and CDR2 SQIVND (reference sequence). This CDR3 spans 14 amino acids. CDR3: CASSPGQVAYGYTF. The CDR3 DNA reads as TGTGCCAGTAGTCCGGGACAGGTTGCCTATGGCTACACCTTC.